The source of this T cell receptor (beta chain) is a study of blood T cell repertoires in COVID-19. TCRdb's copy holds only in-frame clones and misses some; the assay was immunoSEQ multiplex PCR. The data show roughly 140,000 clones, almost 80% seen once. Sample: peripheral blood. The source is a man aged 45-65 years with active or convalescent COVID-19.

This chain's CDR3 is CASSPRTSGYSYEQYF. CDR3 nucleotide sequence: TGTGCCAGTAGTCCGAGGACTAGCGGCTACTCCTACGAGCAGTACTTC. This rearrangement joins TRBV19 to TRBJ2-7, with 10 positions matching TRBD2. Germline values: CDR1 LNHDA, CDR2 SQIVND (reference sequence). The CDR3 totals 16 residues. Trimming took 5 bases from V and 0 from J; bases not matched to a gene: 7. Supplemented by reference TRBV19 and TRBJ2-7, the full variable domain reads DGGITQSPKYLFRKEGQNVTLSCEQNLNHDAMYWYRQDPGQGLRLIYYSQIVNDFQKGDIAEGYSVSREKKESFPLTVTSAQKNPTAFYLCASSPRTSGYSYEQYFGPGTRLTVT.